This T cell receptor beta chain originates from a study of cytomegalovirus exposure and HLA in healthy donors. As for the study in general: Early released data comprised around 85 million unique TCRs from HLA-typed donors. Whole-study results and caveats: Cytomegalovirus status was reportedly diagnosed by the classifier with high sensitivity and specificity. Judged likely to be a sequencing artifact was a cluster of highly shared sequence variants.

PCR used 60 Vbeta primers and 13 Jbeta primers. Some clones are missing from TCRdb's copy, which holds only in-frame ones; the method was immunoSEQ multiplex PCR. This table has 99,000 or so clones, 15% appearing once. About this clone: Its antigen is not identified.

The length of the CDR3 is 15 residues. Germline trimming cut 7 bases from V and 1 base from J; bases unmatched to any gene: 2. Germline CDR1 and CDR2: MNHNY and SVGAGI (reference sequence). Sequenced sample: PBMCs. The clonotype comes from a female donor in good health and CMV-seronegative. The rearrangement uses TRBV6-6 and TRBJ2-5; 14 nucleotides align to TRBD2. CDR3 protein: CASKGTSGSQETQYF. The DNA for the CDR3 is TGTGCCAGCAAGGGGACTAGCGGGAGCCAAGAGACCCAGTACTTC.